The clone carrying this T cell receptor beta chain was counted many times. Its target is unknown. This sample was included in a study of T cells in Graves' hyperthyroidism and ophthalmopathy. Per the germline V gene, CDR1 is SGDLS and CDR2 is YYNGEE. The germline V and J ends were trimmed by 0 bases and 2 bases, with 5 bases remaining between them. CDR3 length: 13 residues. The TCR beta CDR3 regions underwent amplification using RNA transcripts as the source. Researchers ran a first-round RT-PCR on the TCR CDR3 using the HTBI primer set. Each CDR3 protein gets one entry after TCRdb re-called the multiplex PCR reads with MiXCR. The sample yields 350,000 to 400,000 distinct CDR3 sequences, roughly 19% seen once. General study findings and limits: Most thyroid clonotypes with frequency above 0.001 were detected in blood. In simple terms, a model built on 13 V-J features told ophthalmopathy apart from stable hyperthyroidism.

No ophthalmopathy progression within 18 months constituted stable Graves' hyperthyroidism. This receptor was identified in a woman aged 18-30 years with Graves' hyperthyroidism. The sample was blood. The chain employs TRBV9 and TRBJ1-1; D not certain. The CDR3 loop reads CASSVVSNTEAFF. As DNA, the CDR3 is TGTGCCAGCAGCGTAGTATCCAACACTGAAGCTTTCTTT.